This T cell receptor beta chain was captured in a study of cytomegalovirus exposure and HLA in healthy donors. Trimming removed 1 base from V and 5 bases from J; junction bases left unmatched: 11. CDR1 MNHEY and CDR2 SMNVEV come from the germline V gene (reference sequence). The CDR3 extends over 17 amino acids. The primer mix had 60 Vbeta and 13 Jbeta primers. Clones were sequenced by immunoSEQ multiplex PCR, and TCRdb holds only the in-frame ones, with some missing. The sample carries more than 150,000 clones, 80% to 85% recorded once. The source is a man in his forties or fifties in good health and CMV-seropositive. Sequences were obtained from PBMCs. V is TRBV27 and J is TRBJ2-5; TRBD1 matches 9 bases. The CDR3 bases are TGTGCCAGCAGTTTATTCTCTCACAGGGGGCTGGGGGAGACCCAGTACTTC. This encodes CASSLFSHRGLGETQYF.